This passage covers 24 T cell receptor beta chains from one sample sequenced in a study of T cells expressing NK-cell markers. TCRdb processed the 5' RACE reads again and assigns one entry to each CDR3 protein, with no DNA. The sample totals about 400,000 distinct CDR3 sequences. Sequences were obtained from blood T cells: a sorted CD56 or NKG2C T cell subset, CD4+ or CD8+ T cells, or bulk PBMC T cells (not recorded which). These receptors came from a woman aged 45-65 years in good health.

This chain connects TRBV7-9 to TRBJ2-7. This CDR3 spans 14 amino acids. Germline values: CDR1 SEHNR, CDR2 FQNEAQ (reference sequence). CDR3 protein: CASSLPLIPHEQYF.

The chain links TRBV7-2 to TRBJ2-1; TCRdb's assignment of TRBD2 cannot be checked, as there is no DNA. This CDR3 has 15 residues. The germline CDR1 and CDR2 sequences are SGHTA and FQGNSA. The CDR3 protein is CASSPLRAGGGREFF.

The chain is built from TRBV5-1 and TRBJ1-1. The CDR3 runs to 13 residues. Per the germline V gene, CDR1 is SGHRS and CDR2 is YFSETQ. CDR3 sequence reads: CASTLLPNTEAFF.

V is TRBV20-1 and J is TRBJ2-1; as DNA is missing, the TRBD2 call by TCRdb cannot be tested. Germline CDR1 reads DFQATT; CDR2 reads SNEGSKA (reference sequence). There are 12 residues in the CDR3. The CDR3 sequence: CSASGLSGEQFF.

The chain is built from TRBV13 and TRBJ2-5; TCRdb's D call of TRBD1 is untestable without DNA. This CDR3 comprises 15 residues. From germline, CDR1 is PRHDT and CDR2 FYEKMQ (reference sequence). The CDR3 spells CASSQRGQLQETQYF.

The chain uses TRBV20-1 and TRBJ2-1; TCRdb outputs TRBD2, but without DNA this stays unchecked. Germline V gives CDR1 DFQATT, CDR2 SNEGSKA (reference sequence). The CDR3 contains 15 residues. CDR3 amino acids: CSARAGTSGLNEQFF.

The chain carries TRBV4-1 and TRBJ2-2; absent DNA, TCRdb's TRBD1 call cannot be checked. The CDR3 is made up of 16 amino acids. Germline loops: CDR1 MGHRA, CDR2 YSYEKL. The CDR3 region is CASSHAGRGNTGELFF.

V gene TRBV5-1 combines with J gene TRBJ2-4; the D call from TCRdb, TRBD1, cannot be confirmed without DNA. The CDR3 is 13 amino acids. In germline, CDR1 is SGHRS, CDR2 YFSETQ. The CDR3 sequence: CASSSSGRDIQYF.

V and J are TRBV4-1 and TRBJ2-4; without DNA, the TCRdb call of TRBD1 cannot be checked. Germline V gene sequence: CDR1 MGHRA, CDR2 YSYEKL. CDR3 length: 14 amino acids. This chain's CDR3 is CASSLSQGKNIQYF.

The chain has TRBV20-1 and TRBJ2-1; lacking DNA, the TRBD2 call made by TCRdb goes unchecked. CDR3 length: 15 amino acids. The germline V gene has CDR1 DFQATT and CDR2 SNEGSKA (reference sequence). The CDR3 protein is CSAGYLAGHYNEQFF.

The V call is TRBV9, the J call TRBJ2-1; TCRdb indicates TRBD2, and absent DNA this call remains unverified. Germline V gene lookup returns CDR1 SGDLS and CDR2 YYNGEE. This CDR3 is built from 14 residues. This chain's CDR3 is CASSGGRAINEQFF.

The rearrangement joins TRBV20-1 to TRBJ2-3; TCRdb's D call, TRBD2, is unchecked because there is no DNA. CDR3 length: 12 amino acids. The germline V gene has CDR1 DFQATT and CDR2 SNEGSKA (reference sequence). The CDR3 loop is CSARELADTQYF.

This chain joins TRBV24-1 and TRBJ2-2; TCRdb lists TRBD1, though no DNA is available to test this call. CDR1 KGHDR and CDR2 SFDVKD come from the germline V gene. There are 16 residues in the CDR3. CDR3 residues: CATSETGLRGTGELFF.

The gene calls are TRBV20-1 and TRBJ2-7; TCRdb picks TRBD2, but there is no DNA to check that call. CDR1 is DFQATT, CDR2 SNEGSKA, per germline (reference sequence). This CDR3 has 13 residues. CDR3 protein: CSASTSGREEQYF.

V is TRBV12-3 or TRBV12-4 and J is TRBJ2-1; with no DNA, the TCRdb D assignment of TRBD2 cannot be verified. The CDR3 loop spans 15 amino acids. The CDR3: CASRPRLALNNEQFF.

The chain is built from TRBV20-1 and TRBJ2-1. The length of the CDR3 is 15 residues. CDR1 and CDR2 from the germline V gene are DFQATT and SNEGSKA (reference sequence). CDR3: CSARSTSDSYNEQFF.

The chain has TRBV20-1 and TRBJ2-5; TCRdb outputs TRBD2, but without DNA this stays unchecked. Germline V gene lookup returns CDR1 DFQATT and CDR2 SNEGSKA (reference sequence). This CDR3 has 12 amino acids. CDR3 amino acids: CSARGVSETQYF.

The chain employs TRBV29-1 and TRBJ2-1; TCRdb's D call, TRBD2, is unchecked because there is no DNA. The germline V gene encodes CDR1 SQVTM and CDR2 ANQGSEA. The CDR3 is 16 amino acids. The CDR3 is CSVGLSGLAGSNEQFF.

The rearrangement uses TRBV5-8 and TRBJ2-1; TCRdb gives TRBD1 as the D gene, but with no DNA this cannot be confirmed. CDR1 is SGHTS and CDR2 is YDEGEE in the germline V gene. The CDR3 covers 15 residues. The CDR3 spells CASKGRGRPYNEQFF.

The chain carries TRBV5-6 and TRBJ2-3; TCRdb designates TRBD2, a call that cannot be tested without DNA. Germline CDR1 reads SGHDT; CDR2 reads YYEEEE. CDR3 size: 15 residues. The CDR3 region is CASSWRVAGVKTQYF.

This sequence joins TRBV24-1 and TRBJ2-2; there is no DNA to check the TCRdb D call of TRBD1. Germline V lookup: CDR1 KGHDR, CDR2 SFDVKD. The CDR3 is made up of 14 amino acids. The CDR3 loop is CATGQGADTGELFF.

The chain's CDR3 is CASSFGAGGEDTQYF. This chain links TRBV11-2 with TRBJ2-3; TCRdb selects TRBD1, and the lack of DNA leaves this call unchecked. Germline-derived CDR1 and CDR2 are SGHAT and FQNNGV. The CDR3 has 15 amino acids.

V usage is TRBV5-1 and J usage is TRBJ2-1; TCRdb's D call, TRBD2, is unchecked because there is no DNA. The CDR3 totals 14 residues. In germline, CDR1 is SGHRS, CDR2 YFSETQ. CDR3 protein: CASSLTSELNEQFF.

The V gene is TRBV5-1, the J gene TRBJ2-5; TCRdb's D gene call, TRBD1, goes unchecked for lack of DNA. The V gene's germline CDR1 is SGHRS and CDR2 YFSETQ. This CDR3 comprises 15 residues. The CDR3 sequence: CASSLAGREQETQYF. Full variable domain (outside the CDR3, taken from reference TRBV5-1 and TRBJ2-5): KAGVTQTPRYLIKTRGQQVTLSCSPISGHRSVSWYQQTPGQGLQFLFEYFSETQRNKGNFPGRFSGRQFSNSRSEMNVSTLELGDSALYLCASSLAGREQETQYFGPGTRLLVL.